The subject of this entry is one T cell receptor (beta chain). Different DNA sequences within this sample yield the same CDR3. The data derive from a study of blood T cell repertoires in COVID-19. Authors' methods: Reference gene primer amplification gave nucleated cell count estimates. Sequencing was performed with immunoSEQ multiplex PCR; in TCRdb, only in-frame clones are kept and a portion is missing. V and J calls and clone size are copied from that table; D and trimming were computed from the DNA. The sample contains some 140,000 clones, around 84% of which appear only once. CDR1 KGHSH and CDR2 LQKENI come from the germline V gene. V dropped 3 bases and J dropped 4 bases, with 13 bases sitting between them. CDR3 size: 14 residues.

The source of this sequence is a man older than 75 with acute or convalescent COVID-19. Sample: peripheral blood. The chain employs TRBV18 and TRBJ2-7; tentative D call: TRBD2 (6 bases). CDR3 protein: CASSPGTGDYEQYV. CDR3 in DNA: TGTGCCAGCTCACCCGGGACGGGGGATTACGAGCAGTACGTC.